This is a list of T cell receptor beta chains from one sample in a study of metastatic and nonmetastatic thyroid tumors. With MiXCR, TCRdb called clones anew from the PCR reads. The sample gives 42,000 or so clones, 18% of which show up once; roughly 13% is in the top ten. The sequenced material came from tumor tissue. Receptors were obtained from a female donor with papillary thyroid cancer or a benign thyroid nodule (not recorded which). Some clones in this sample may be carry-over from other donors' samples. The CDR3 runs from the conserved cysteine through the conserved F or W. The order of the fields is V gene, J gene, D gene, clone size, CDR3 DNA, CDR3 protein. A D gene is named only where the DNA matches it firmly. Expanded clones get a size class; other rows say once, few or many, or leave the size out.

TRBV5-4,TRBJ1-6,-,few,TGTGCCAGCAGCTCGGGTGGCAGCTCCTATAATTCACCCCTCCACTTT,CASSSGGSSYNSPLHF
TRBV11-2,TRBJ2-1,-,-,TGTGCCAGCAGCCTCATGGGGGCGGGATTACTCAATGAGCAGTTCTTC,CASSLMGAGLLNEQFF
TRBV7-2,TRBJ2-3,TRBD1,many,TGTGCCAGCAGAAGGACAGGGGGCGCTCGGGATACGCAGTATTTT,CASRRTGGARDTQYF
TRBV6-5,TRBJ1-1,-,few,TGTGCCAGCAGTTCATACACTGAAGCTTTCTTT,CASSSYTEAFF
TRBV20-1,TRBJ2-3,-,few,TGCAGTGCTCGGGCTAGCACAGATACGCAGTATTTT,CSARASTDTQYF
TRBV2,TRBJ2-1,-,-,TGTGCCAGCAGCAAGGACGTGCTCTCCGCCTACAATGAGCAGTTCTTC,CASSKDVLSAYNEQFF
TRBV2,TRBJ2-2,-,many,TGTGCCAGCAGGGACACCTCGAACACCGGGGAGCTGTTTTTT,CASRDTSNTGELFF
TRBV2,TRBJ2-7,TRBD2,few,TGTGCCAGTCAAGCGGGAGGGATCTACGAGCAGTACTTC,CASQAGGIYEQYF
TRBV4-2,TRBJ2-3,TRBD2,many,TGTGCCAGCAGCCAAGAAGCGGGGGGGACAGATACGCAGTATTTT,CASSQEAGGTDTQYF
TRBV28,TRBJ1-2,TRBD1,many,TGTGCCAGCAGCAGGGGGCTTTGGGGCTACACCTTC,CASSRGLWGYTF
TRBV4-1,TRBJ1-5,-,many,TGCGCCAGCAGCCAAGACACGGGACCAAATCAGCCCCAGCATTTT,CASSQDTGPNQPQHF
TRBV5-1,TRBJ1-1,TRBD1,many,TGCGCCAGCAGCGGAACAGGGGGCGGCACTGAAGCTTTCTTT,CASSGTGGGTEAFF
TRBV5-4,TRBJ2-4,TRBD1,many,TGTGCCAGCGCAAGGGACAGCGAGCTAGCCAAAAACATTCAGTACTTC,CASARDSELAKNIQYF
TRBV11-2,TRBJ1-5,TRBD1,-,TGTGCCAGCAGTCCGGGACAGGTGGCTCGGGAGCCCCAGCATTTT,CASSPGQVAREPQHF
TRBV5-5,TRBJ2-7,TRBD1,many,TGTGCCAGCAGCTTGGACAGGGGGTCCTACGAGCAGTACTTC,CASSLDRGSYEQYF
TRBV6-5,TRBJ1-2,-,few,TGTGCCAGCCGTTTACAGGGCGGCTATGGCTACACCTTC,CASRLQGGYGYTF
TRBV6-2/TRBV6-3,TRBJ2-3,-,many,TGTGCCAGCAGACAGGGTTTGAGCACAGATACGCAGTATTTT,CASRQGLSTDTQYF
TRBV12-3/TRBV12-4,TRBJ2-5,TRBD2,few,TGTGCCAGCAGTCCCAGCGGGAGCCTTGATGGGACCCAGTACTTC,CASSPSGSLDGTQYF
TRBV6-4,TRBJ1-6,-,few,TGTGCCAGCAGTGACTCCCGGCGGTACAATTCACCCCTCCACTTT,CASSDSRRYNSPLHF
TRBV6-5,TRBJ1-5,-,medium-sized,TGTGCCAGCAGTTACCCCGGCGGGGGTCAGCCCCAGCATTTT,CASSYPGGGQPQHF
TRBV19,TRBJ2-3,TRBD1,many,TGTGCCAGTAGTATGCGACAGGGGGCCTGGGAACGCACAGATACGCAGTATTTT,CASSMRQGAWERTDTQYF
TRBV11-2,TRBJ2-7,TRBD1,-,TGTGCCAGCACTGACCCCGCACTCGGACAGGGGGCGTACGAGCAGTACTTC,CASTDPALGQGAYEQYF
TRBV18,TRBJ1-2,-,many,TGTGCCAGCTCACCGCGGACCGCGAATGGCTACACCTTC,CASSPRTANGYTF
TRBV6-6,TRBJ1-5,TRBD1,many,TGTGCCAGCAGTACCGGGGGGTACCGGGACAGGGACAATTATAGCAATCAGCCCCAGCATTTT,CASSTGGYRDRDNYSNQPQHF
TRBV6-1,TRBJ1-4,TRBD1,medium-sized,TGTGCCAGCCACCGTCGAGGGGGCAGGACTAATGAAAAACTGTTTTTT,CASHRRGGRTNEKLFF
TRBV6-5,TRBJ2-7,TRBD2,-,TGTGCCAGCAGTTACTCGACGGGGGGGGTCACGTACTTC,CASSYSTGGVTYF
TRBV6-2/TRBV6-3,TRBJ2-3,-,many,TGTGCCAGCAGTTACCGAAGGGACGACGCCGGAGGAGAAGATACGCAGTATTTT,CASSYRRDDAGGEDTQYF
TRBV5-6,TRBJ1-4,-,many,TGTGCCAGCAGCCCGGAGGGTTCGAATGAAAAACTGTTTTTT,CASSPEGSNEKLFF
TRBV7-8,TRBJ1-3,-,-,TGTGCCAGCATCCCGGGGAGCTCTGGAAACACCATATATTTT,CASIPGSSGNTIYF
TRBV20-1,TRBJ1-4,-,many,TGCAGTGCTAGGTTCGGCGCAGCGAGTAATGAAAAACTGTTTTTT,CSARFGAASNEKLFF
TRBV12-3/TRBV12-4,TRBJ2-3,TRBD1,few,TGTGCCAGCAGTTTTTTTTATCCCCTCGGACAGGACGATACGCAGTATTTT,CASSFFYPLGQDDTQYF
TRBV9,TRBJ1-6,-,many,TGTGCCAGCAGCGTAGACACCTCCTATAATTCACCCCTCCACTTT,CASSVDTSYNSPLHF
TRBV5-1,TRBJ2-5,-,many,TGCGCCAGCAGCTTGGGCAGCGGCAGGGCGAGGGGTCAGGAAGAGACCCAGTACTTC,CASSLGSGRARGQEETQYF
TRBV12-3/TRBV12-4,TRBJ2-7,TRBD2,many,TGTGCCAGCAGTTTGAATTCCGGGGGGGCCTACGAGCAGTACTTC,CASSLNSGGAYEQYF
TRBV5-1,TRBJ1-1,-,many,TGCGCCAGCAGCTTCAGTGGGGACACTGAAGCTTTCTTT,CASSFSGDTEAFF
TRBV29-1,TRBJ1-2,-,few,TGCAGCGTTGAAACAGCTAACTATGGCTACACCTTC,CSVETANYGYTF